A single sample is the source of the 22 T cell receptor beta chains below, sequenced in a study of blood T cell repertoires in COVID-19. Repertoires were generated with immunoSEQ multiplex PCR, while TCRdb's copy carries only in-frame clones and drops some. The table has around 620,000 clones, 85% to 90% seen once. Specimen: peripheral blood. Receptors were obtained from a woman younger than 35 with acute or convalescent COVID-19.

The rearrangement joins TRBV28 to TRBJ1-5, with a weak D call TRBD1 (6 bases). Germline CDR1 reads MDHEN; CDR2 reads SYDVKM. This CDR3 region has 15 residues. V was trimmed by 4 bases and J by 11 bases, leaving 21 bases between them. The CDR3 nucleotides are TGTGCCAGCAGTTCCCGGACAGAGGCCCCTGGGGCCCAGCATTTT. It translates to CASSSRTEAPGAQHF.

This chain links TRBV18 with TRBJ2-4; D not certain. CDR3 length: 16 amino acids. The V gene lost 6 bases and the J gene lost 1 base, with 16 bases spanning the gap. CDR1 KGHSH and CDR2 LQKENI come from the germline V gene. CDR3 coding DNA: TGTGCCAGCTCCCCGCGCAGGTACCAGGCCAAAAACATTCAGTACTTC. Its translation: CASSPRRYQAKNIQYF. Drawing the rest from reference TRBV18 and TRBJ2-4, the complete variable domain is NAGVMQNPRHLVRRRGQEARLRCSPMKGHSHVYWYRQLPEEGLKFMVYLQKENIIDESGMPKERFSAEFPKEGPSILRIQQVVRGDSAAYFCASSPRRYQAKNIQYFGAGTRLSVL.

The genes are TRBV6-5 and TRBJ1-2, with 7 bases aligning to TRBD1. J was trimmed by 6 bases and V by 0 bases; bases with no gene match: 4. The CDR3 runs 14 residues. Per the germline V gene, CDR1 is MNHEY and CDR2 is SVGAGI. CDR3: CASSYSEGADGYTF. The CDR3 bases are TGTGCCAGCAGTTACTCGGAGGGGGCGGATGGCTACACCTTC.

This clone was observed a handful of times. The CDR3 bases are TGTGCCAGCAGCTACCCGGGACAGGGGAGTGAGCAGTTCTTC. Its protein is CASSYPGQGSEQFF. This chain connects TRBV11-3 to TRBJ2-1, with 10 bases fitting TRBD1. J was trimmed by 9 bases and V by 4 bases; bases with no gene match: 6. The germline gives CDR1 SGHNT, CDR2 YENEEA. The CDR3 length is 14 residues.

V and J are TRBV4-3 and TRBJ1-1; D remains ambiguous. The CDR3 runs 15 residues. Germline V gene sequence: CDR1 LGHNA, CDR2 YSLEER. The V end lost 4 bases, the J end lost 4 bases, and 16 bases lay between the germline ends. CDR3 sequence: CASSPTARVGTEAFF. CDR3 DNA sequence: TGCGCCAGCAGCCCAACCGCCCGGGTGGGCACTGAAGCTTTCTTT.

This chain connects TRBV7-6 to TRBJ1-1; D perhaps matches TRBD1 (6 bases). This CDR3 is 12 amino acids long. Germline V CDR1 and CDR2: SGHVS, FNYEAQ. The V end was cut by 1 base, the J end by 7 bases, with 7 bases between. CDR3 residues: CASSLGRGEAFF. DNA of the CDR3: TGTGCCAGCAGCTTAGGCAGGGGTGAAGCTTTCTTT.

This chain uses TRBV6-5 with TRBJ2-2, with a weak D call TRBD2 (6 bases). In germline, CDR1 is MNHEY, CDR2 SVGAGI. The germline V and J ends were trimmed by 9 bases and 2 bases, with 13 bases remaining between them. The CDR3 length is 14 residues. CDR3: CASAGRLNTGELFF. The CDR3 coding sequence is TGTGCCAGTGCCGGGAGACTAAACACCGGGGAGCTGTTTTTT.

The gene calls are TRBV19 and TRBJ1-4; 7 bases align to TRBD1. The CDR3 has 14 residues. CDR1 is LNHDA and CDR2 is SQIVND in the germline V gene (reference sequence). The ends lost 5 bases at V and 7 bases at J; junction bases unmatched: 7. The CDR3 loop is CASSLEQGSEKLFF. The CDR3 region has the DNA TGTGCCAGTAGTTTGGAACAGGGGAGTGAAAAACTGTTTTTT.

The chain has TRBV3-1 (or the pseudogene TRBV3-2) and TRBJ2-1; possibly TRBD1 for D (6 bases). V was trimmed by 4 bases and J by 15 bases, leaving 19 bases between them. The CDR3 spans 13 residues. Germline V gene data show CDR1 as LGHDT and CDR2 as YNNKEL (reference sequence). The DNA for the CDR3 is TGTGCCAGCAGCCCCCGGGACACTGGGTGGGCGTTCTTC. Translating it yields CASSPRDTGWAFF.

This clone was recorded a few times. This chain joins TRBV4-1 and TRBJ1-6; 7 positions match TRBD1. Germline CDR1 MGHRA, CDR2 YSYEKL. This CDR3 spans 16 amino acids. V lost 0 bases and J lost 10; bases outside the gene matches: 9. The CDR3 is CASSQEGNRGRSPLHF. The CDR3 coding sequence is TGCGCCAGCAGCCAAGAGGGGAACAGGGGTAGGTCACCCCTCCACTTT.

J is TRBJ1-5 and V is TRBV7-4; D is possibly TRBD1 (5 bases). Germline assignment: CDR1 SGHVT and CDR2 SQSDAQ. V lost 2 bases and J 1 base, leaving 6 bases between the germline ends. This CDR3 region has 14 residues. The CDR3 sequence is CASSLQGSNQPQHF. In nucleotides, the CDR3 is TGTGCCAGCAGCTTACAGGGCAGCAATCAGCCCCAGCATTTT.

The chain uses TRBV7-3 and TRBJ1-2; D is perhaps TRBD1 (5 bases). V lost 9 bases and J lost 3, with 14 bases in between. Germline V gene lookup returns CDR1 SGHTA and CDR2 FQGTGA. CDR3 length: 13 residues. CDR3 nucleotide sequence: TGTGCCAGTGGGTTAGGGGTGGACTATGGCTACACCTTC. Its protein is CASGLGVDYGYTF.

V usage is TRBV20-1 and J usage is TRBJ2-1; TRBD2 matches 8 bases. The length of the CDR3 is 12 residues. Germline values: CDR1 DFQATT, CDR2 SNEGSKA (reference sequence). V lost 3 bases and J lost 13; bases outside the gene matches: 8. The CDR3 nucleotides read TGCAGTGCTAGTCCCTGGGCGGGGGGTCAGTTCTTC. Translated: CSASPWAGGQFF.

A remark on this clone: This sample includes further DNA sequences coding for the same CDR3. The rearrangement uses TRBV6-1 and TRBJ1-2; 7 positions agree with TRBD1. V gave up 1 base and J gave up 0 bases; unmatched junction bases: 2. Germline values: CDR1 MNHNS, CDR2 SASEGT. This CDR3 is 15 amino acids long. The CDR3 nucleotides read TGTGCCAGCAGTGAAGGGACAGGTCCTAACTATGGCTACACCTTC. This translates into CASSEGTGPNYGYTF.

In its sample, this clone was seen once. V and J are TRBV5-4 and TRBJ1-2; 8 positions agree with TRBD1. V gave up 3 bases and J gave up 4 bases; unmatched junction bases: 2. Per the germline V gene, CDR1 is SGHNT and CDR2 is YYREEE (reference sequence). The CDR3 has 13 amino acids. The CDR3: CASSSGQGYGYTF. The CDR3 DNA is TGTGCCAGCAGCTCAGGACAGGGCTATGGCTACACCTTC. Full variable domain (remainder filled in from reference TRBV5-4 and TRBJ1-2): ETGVTQSPTHLIKTRGQQVTLRCSSQSGHNTVSWYQQALGQGPQFIFQYYREEENGRGNFPPRFSGLQFPNYSSELNVNALELDDSALYLCASSSGQGYGYTFGSGTRLTVV.

V is TRBV3-1 (or the pseudogene TRBV3-2) and J is TRBJ2-6; a possible D gene is TRBD2 (5 bases). Germline CDR1 is LGHDT and CDR2 is YNNKEL (reference sequence). This CDR3 spans 16 amino acids. The V end lost 1 base, the J end lost 0 bases, and 7 bases lay between the germline ends. The CDR3 DNA reads TGTGCCAGCAGCCAAGTAGGGAGCTCTGGGGCCAACGTCCTGACTTTC. Residues: CASSQVGSSGANVLTF.

The chain links TRBV20-1 to TRBJ1-1; D call uncertain. The CDR3 sequence is 12 residues long. The V and J ends lost 3 bases and 3 bases respectively, with 8 bases between them. CDR1 and CDR2 from the germline V gene are DFQATT and SNEGSKA (reference sequence). For the CDR3, the DNA is TGCAGTGCTAGTGCACGGGACACTGAAGCTTTCTTT. It yields the protein CSASARDTEAFF.

The rearrangement joins TRBV4-1 to TRBJ2-7; 7 positions agree with TRBD2. Germline V lookup: CDR1 MGHRA, CDR2 YSYEKL. J lost 4 bases, V lost 2 bases, and 8 bases had no gene match. The length of the CDR3 is 15 residues. The CDR3 bases are TGCGCCAGCAGCCAAATCCGGGGGGATACTTACGAGCAGTACTTC. Its translation: CASSQIRGDTYEQYF.

This chain links TRBV5-1 with TRBJ2-7, with D maybe TRBD1 (6 bases). The CDR3 runs to 16 residues. Trimming removed 1 base from V and 0 bases from J, with 14 bases in between. Germline CDR1 and CDR2: SGHRS and YFSETQ. The CDR3 DNA follows: TGCGCCAGCAGCTTGCGTCCCCAGGGGAGCTCCTACGAGCAGTACTTC. It translates to CASSLRPQGSSYEQYF.

This chain uses TRBV28 with TRBJ1-2, with unresolved D. Germline-derived CDR1 and CDR2 are MDHEN and SYDVKM. V gave up 2 bases and J gave up 5 bases, with 9 bases separating them. The CDR3 is 13 amino acids. CDR3 amino acids: CASSLRGRYGYTF. The CDR3 nucleotides read TGTGCCAGCAGTTTAAGAGGGAGGTATGGCTACACCTTC.

V and J are TRBV6-4 and TRBJ2-7; the match to TRBD1 covers 8 bases. CDR3 length equals 14 residues. The V segment lost 8 bases and the J segment 6 bases; nucleotides outside the gene matches: 12. Germline loops: CDR1 MRHNA, CDR2 SNTAGT. The CDR3 bases are TGTGCCAGCCTAGTGCGGACAGGGTTTCTCGAGCAGTACTTC. It yields the protein CASLVRTGFLEQYF.

The J gene is TRBJ1-2, the V gene TRBV10-3; 7 bases fit TRBD1. Unmatched junction bases numbered 8, after V lost 6 bases and J lost 7 bases. The CDR3 is made up of 13 amino acids. Germline V gene data show CDR1 as ENHRY and CDR2 as SYGVKD. CDR3 sequence reads: CAISEDRSGGYTF. For the CDR3, the DNA is TGTGCCATCAGCGAGGACAGGAGTGGTGGCTACACCTTC.